These T cell receptor beta chains were read from a single sample in a study of blood T cells in healthy people across ages. Using its own MiXCR run on the 5' RACE reads, TCRdb lists one record per CDR3 protein. The sample holds more than 700,000 distinct CDR3 sequences, roughly 50% seen once. The sample comprised blood. These TCRs come from a man older than 75 in good health. Both conserved end residues are part of each CDR3. A D gene is named only where the DNA matches it firmly. Expanded clones get a size class; other rows say once, few or many, or leave the size out.

D,J,V,size,DNA,CDR3
.,TRBJ1-2,TRBV20-1,few,TGCAGTGCTAGAGGACCAGGGGATGGCTACACCTTC,CSARGPGDGYTF
TRBD1,TRBJ2-7,TRBV7-2,few,TGTGCCAGCAGCTTCGGGACAGATCTTTACGAGCAGTACTTC,CASSFGTDLYEQYF
TRBD2,TRBJ2-3,TRBV20-1,few,TGCAGTGCTAGAGAAGTCATAGCGGGAAAGAGCACAGATACGCAGTATTTT,CSAREVIAGKSTDTQYF
TRBD2,TRBJ2-1,TRBV7-2,few,TGTGCCAGCGGGACTAGCGGGTCCTACAATGAGCAGTTCTTC,CASGTSGSYNEQFF
.,TRBJ2-1,TRBV29-1,few,TGCAGCGTTGAGACGGGAGCGAGGGGCGGTGAGCAGTTCTTC,CSVETGARGGEQFF
TRBD1,TRBJ2-1,TRBV27,.,TGTGCCAGCAGCTTCCGGGACAGGCCCCCCAATGAGCAGTTCTTC,CASSFRDRPPNEQFF
.,TRBJ2-1,TRBV5-1,.,TGCGCCAGCAGCTTGCAGGGAGGTAGTATAGATGAGCAGTTCTTC,CASSLQGGSIDEQFF
.,TRBJ2-1,TRBV29-1,few,TGCAGCGTTGCGGGGGTCACCTACAATGAGCAGTTCTTC,CSVAGVTYNEQFF
.,TRBJ2-7,TRBV4-1,.,TGCGCCAGCAGCTCCCGGTCGGTGGATGCCCGCGAGCAGTACTTC,CASSSRSVDAREQYF
.,TRBJ1-6,TRBV11-2,few,TGTGCCAGCAGCTTGGTGCAGTGGAAATCACCCCTCCACTTT,CASSLVQWKSPLHF
TRBD2,TRBJ2-5,TRBV29-1,many,TGCAGCGTTGATTTCGGGAGGGGAAAAGAGACCCAGTACTTC,CSVDFGRGKETQYF
.,TRBJ2-3,TRBV7-9,.,TGTGCCAGCAGCTCTACAGAAGGGACATTTATCAATACGCAGTATTTT,CASSSTEGTFINTQYF
.,TRBJ2-7,TRBV6-8,.,TGTGCCAGCAGCCATCCGGTCCTAGCGTATTCCTACGAGCAGTACTTC,CASSHPVLAYSYEQYF
.,TRBJ1-2,TRBV27,.,TGTGCCAGCAGTTCCCTAAGAGACGGTCGTGGGGATGGCTACACCTTC,CASSSLRDGRGDGYTF
.,TRBJ2-5,TRBV29-1,few,TGCAGCGTTGACGGAGCCACAGAGACCCAGTACTTC,CSVDGATETQYF
.,TRBJ2-5,TRBV6-2/TRBV6-3,few,TGTGCCACCAGGAGGGGCTCTGAGACCCAGTACTTC,CATRRGSETQYF
.,TRBJ2-4,TRBV27,.,TGTGCCAGCCGACGCTTGGGGGGGGCGTTCGAAAACATTCAGTACTTC,CASRRLGGAFENIQYF
.,TRBJ2-7,TRBV5-1,.,TGCGCCAGCAGCCAGGCAGAGGACGGGTCCTCCTACGAGCAGTACTTC,CASSQAEDGSSYEQYF
TRBD1,TRBJ2-7,TRBV7-9,.,TGTGCCAGCAGCTTAGTCCAGGGGGCAGAATGCGAGCAGTACTTC,CASSLVQGAECEQYF
.,TRBJ2-5,TRBV6-6,few,TGTGCCAGCACGGACTCTGAAGAGACCCAGTACTTC,CASTDSEETQYF
TRBD2,TRBJ2-6,TRBV7-2,once,TGTGCCAGCAGCTTAGTTAGCGGGAACTCTGGGGCCAACGTCCTGACTTTC,CASSLVSGNSGANVLTF
.,TRBJ2-1,TRBV29-1,.,TGCAGCGCCTGCGCGGTGGCAGGCTATAGGGAGTTCTTC,CSACAVAGYREFF
.,TRBJ1-2,TRBV25-1,.,TGTGCCAGCAGTGGGCCGGGGGTAGACGGCTACACCTTC,CASSGPGVDGYTF
.,TRBJ1-2,TRBV27,.,TGCGCCAGCAGTTTGGTCGGGACTTATGGCTACACCTTC,CASSLVGTYGYTF
.,TRBJ2-1,TRBV7-3,.,TGTGCCAGCAGCTTAACGGAGTACAATGAGCAGTTCTTC,CASSLTEYNEQFF
.,TRBJ1-1,TRBV3-1,.,TGTGCCAGCAGCCAAGACGGGGGTGCCACTGAAGCTTTCTTT,CASSQDGGATEAFF
.,TRBJ1-2,TRBV20-1,.,TGCAGTGCTAGAGATCCTAGCGGGAGGGCCTATGGCTACACCTTC,CSARDPSGRAYGYTF
.,TRBJ1-1,TRBV4-1,.,TGCGCCAGCAGCCAAGGTCCGGGCACTGAAGCTTTCTTT,CASSQGPGTEAFF
.,TRBJ1-2,TRBV6-5,few,TGTGCCAGCAGTTACCCTCGAGAAGGAAAGGATTTGAACTATGGCTACACCTTC,CASSYPREGKDLNYGYTF
.,TRBJ2-1,TRBV9,.,TGTGCCAGCAGCCCTACGGACTACCTCTCCTACAATGAGCAGTTCTTC,CASSPTDYLSYNEQFF
TRBD1,TRBJ2-5,TRBV6-1,.,TGTGCCAGCAAACTGGTGGAGGTGGGACAGGGGCAAGAGACCCAGTACTTC,CASKLVEVGQGQETQYF
.,TRBJ2-1,TRBV4-2,.,TGTGCCAGCAGCCAGGCCGGTGGAGCGTTGAGCTCCTACAATGAGCAGTTCTTC,CASSQAGGALSSYNEQFF
TRBD1,TRBJ1-2,TRBV6-2/TRBV6-3,few,TGTGCCAGCAGTGCTGGACAGGGCCGGACTGGCTACACCTTC,CASSAGQGRTGYTF
.,TRBJ1-1,TRBV25-1,.,TGTGCCAGCAGTGAGCTTTTCGAAGCTTTCTTT,CASSELFEAFF
TRBD1,TRBJ2-5,TRBV10-2,once,TGCGCCAGCAAGAAGACAGGGGGCACGTCGCAAGAGACCCAGTACTTC,CASKKTGGTSQETQYF